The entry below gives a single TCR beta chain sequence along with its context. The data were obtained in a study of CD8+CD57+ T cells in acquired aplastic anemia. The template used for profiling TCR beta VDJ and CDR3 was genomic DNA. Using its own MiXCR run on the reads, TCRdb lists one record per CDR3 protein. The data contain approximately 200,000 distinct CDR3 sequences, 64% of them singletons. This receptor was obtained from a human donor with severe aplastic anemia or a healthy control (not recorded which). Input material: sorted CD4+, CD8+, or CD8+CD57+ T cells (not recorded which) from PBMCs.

The CDR3, as DNA: TGTGCCACCTCAGCGAACGCTACCACTCTATGGGAGCAGTACTTC. It yields the protein CATSANATTLWEQYF. The chain recombines TRBV2 with TRBJ2-7, with D unclear. CDR1 and CDR2 (germline): SNHLY, FYNNEI. V was pared by 10 bases and J by 7 bases, with 26 bases between. The CDR3 has 15 residues.